Below, 14 T cell receptor beta chains from the same sample are listed, as sequenced in a study of cytomegalovirus exposure and HLA in healthy donors. 60 Vbeta and 13 Jbeta primers were used in PCR. The data were produced by immunoSEQ multiplex PCR, yet TCRdb's version contains in-frame clones alone and is incomplete. This table holds 150,000 to 200,000 clones, around 76% found once. Sequenced: PBMCs. These receptors were obtained from a female donor in good health and CMV-seronegative.

This chain joins TRBV4-2 and TRBJ2-2; the match to TRBD2 covers 9 bases. The CDR3 contains 17 residues. Trimming at V came to 7 bases and at J to 7 bases, leaving 16 bases not matched to a gene. The V gene's germline CDR1 is LGHNA and CDR2 YNFKEQ. The CDR3 reads CASTIGGAGGLDGELFF. CDR3 DNA: TGTGCCAGCACTATAGGGGGGGCGGGGGGGCTTGACGGGGAGCTGTTTTTT.

This clone was recorded a few times. The chain uses TRBV13 and TRBJ2-1; D not certain. CDR1 is PRHDT and CDR2 is FYEKMQ in the germline V gene (reference sequence). The CDR3 has 15 residues. Trimming removed 0 bases from V and 2 bases from J, with 8 bases in between. The CDR3 here is CASSLGRGPYNEQFF. The DNA for the CDR3 is TGTGCCAGCAGCTTAGGACGCGGCCCCTACAATGAGCAGTTCTTC.

Here the CDR3 reads CASSEEGQGNTEAFF. DNA of the CDR3: TGTGCCAGCAGTGAAGAGGGACAGGGGAACACTGAAGCTTTCTTT. This sequence joins TRBV2 and TRBJ1-1; TRBD1 agrees at 9 bases. The trim removed 1 base at V and 1 base at J, leaving 1 base unmatched. CDR3 size: 15 residues. Germline V gene lookup returns CDR1 SNHLY and CDR2 FYNNEI.

The chain carries TRBV5-5 and TRBJ2-7, with D possibly matching TRBD2 (6 bases). The germline CDR1 and CDR2 sequences are SGHKS and YYEKEE (reference sequence). Trimming removed 3 bases from V and 0 bases from J, with 10 bases in between. The CDR3 sequence is 14 residues long. The CDR3 coding sequence is TGTGCCAGCAGCTCGGGGACTGTCTCCTACGAGCAGTACTTC. Amino acids: CASSSGTVSYEQYF.

The V gene is TRBV6-1, the J gene TRBJ2-5, with 9 bases that match TRBD1. The better agreement between TRBJ2-7 and the DNA end casts doubt on the J call. CDR3 length: 16 residues. CDR1 is MNHNS and CDR2 is SASEGT in the germline V gene. CDR3 bases: TGTGCCAGCAGTGATATTCCCGGGACAGGGACCTACGAGCAGTACTTC. Translation gives CASSDIPGTGTYEQYF.

The J gene is TRBJ1-1, the V gene TRBV7-9; D gene uncertain. The CDR3 loop spans 11 amino acids. V was trimmed by 5 bases and J by 5 bases, leaving 6 bases between them. Per the germline V gene, CDR1 is SEHNR and CDR2 is FQNEAQ (reference sequence). CDR3 sequence: CASSPQTEAFF. The CDR3, as DNA: TGTGCCAGCAGCCCCCAAACTGAAGCTTTCTTT.

The gene calls are TRBV5-1 and TRBJ1-1, with D perhaps TRBD1 (6 bases). V dropped 0 bases and J dropped 4 bases, with 13 bases sitting between them. The CDR3 is made up of 15 amino acids. Germline CDR1 is SGHRS and CDR2 is YFSETQ. CDR3 DNA sequence: TGCGCCAGCAGCTTGGCCCCAGGGGTCGGCACTGAAGCTTTCTTT. It codes for CASSLAPGVGTEAFF.

J is TRBJ1-1 and V is TRBV10-3; TRBD1 might be the D (6 bases). CDR1 is ENHRY, CDR2 SYGVKD, per germline. The CDR3 is 13 residues long. Trimming took 6 bases from V and 1 from J, leaving 9 bases between them. CDR3 sequence: CAIRAQGNTEAFF. In DNA form, the CDR3 reads TGTGCCATCAGGGCACAGGGGAACACTGAAGCTTTCTTT.

This rearrangement joins TRBV7-2 to TRBJ1-2; D is undetermined. The germline gives CDR1 SGHTA, CDR2 FQGNSA. Between the trimmed V and J ends, which lost 8 bases and 6 bases, there was a span of 16 bases. This CDR3 has 13 amino acids. The CDR3 here is CASAKGIADGYTF. CDR3 DNA: TGTGCCAGCGCTAAAGGTATAGCCGATGGCTACACCTTC.

This chain joins TRBV5-1 and TRBJ2-1; D might be TRBD1 (5 bases). Trimming stripped 0 bases from V and 8 bases from J, with 6 bases between. The CDR3 is made up of 12 amino acids. Germline V CDR1 and CDR2: SGHRS, YFSETQ. The CDR3 region has the DNA TGCGCCAGCAGCTTGGAAGGGGATGAGCAGTTCTTC. Translated: CASSLEGDEQFF.

There are a few counts of this clone. This chain uses TRBV30 with TRBJ2-3; 13 bases agree with TRBD2. The V segment lost 2 bases and the J segment 4 bases; nucleotides outside the gene matches: 6. Germline V lookup: CDR1 GTSNPN, CDR2 SVGIG (reference sequence). This CDR3 comprises 16 residues. CDR3 in amino acids: CAWSTGLAGAADTQYF. The CDR3 region has the DNA TGTGCCTGGAGTACAGGACTAGCGGGGGCAGCAGATACGCAGTATTTT. The entire variable domain, with the rest obtained from reference TRBV30 and TRBJ2-3, is as follows: SQTIHQWPATLVQPVGSPLSLECTVEGTSNPNLYWYRQAAGRGLQLLFYSVGIGQISSEVPQNLSASRPQDRQFILSSKKLLLSDSGFYLCAWSTGLAGAADTQYFGPGTRLTVL.

The chain has TRBV29-1 and TRBJ2-7; 8 bases map to TRBD1. This CDR3 has 13 residues. J lost 0 bases, V lost 7 bases, and 5 bases had no gene match. CDR1 is SQVTM, CDR2 ANQGSEA, per germline. The CDR3 nucleotides are TGCAGCGCAACAGGACAGGGCTCCTACGAGCAGTACTTC. It specifies CSATGQGSYEQYF.

This chain joins TRBV4-1 and TRBJ1-2; D is undetermined. The CDR3 runs 14 residues. V lost 2 bases, J lost 4 bases, and 11 bases lay in between. CDR1 and CDR2 (germline): MGHRA, YSYEKL. Here the CDR3 reads CASSQRGTGYGYTF. The CDR3, as DNA: TGCGCCAGCAGCCAAAGAGGTACGGGCTATGGCTACACCTTC.

The gene calls are TRBV6-6 and TRBJ1-4; 8 bases are shared with TRBD1. CDR1 is MNHNY, CDR2 SVGAGI, per germline (reference sequence). This CDR3 is built from 15 residues. With 6 bases clipped from V and 4 bases from J, the junction kept 7 bases outside the gene matches. This CDR3 reads CASSLPDRGNEKLFF. The CDR3 DNA sequence: TGTGCCAGCAGCCTCCCCGACAGGGGTAATGAAAAACTGTTTTTT.